One T cell receptor (beta chain) is described in this entry. Its matching antigen is unknown. The sample belongs to a study of regulatory T cells in long-lasting Graves disease. Assembly of TCR beta libraries relied on iRepertoire HTBI primers together with Arm-PCR of CDR3 regions. Each CDR3 protein gets one entry after TCRdb re-called the multiplex PCR reads with MiXCR. The table shows about 660,000 distinct CDR3 sequences, with 25% to 35% occurring only once. Time point given: persistent/refractory GD, antithyroid drugs over 5 years with positive TRAb. PBMC RNA served as the TCR library source. American Thyroid Association guidelines defined Graves' disease diagnosis. Study-wide points: Possibly, too few samples lowered accuracy.

Germline V gene sequence: CDR1 KGHSH, CDR2 LQKENI. V was pared by 6 bases and J by 0 bases, with 15 bases between. This CDR3 comprises 17 residues. This specimen consisted of peripheral blood mononuclear cells (PBMCs), obtained when the disease was refractory, from a patient treated with antithyroid drugs. The origin of this receptor is a female donor with Graves disease. The chain couples TRBV18 to TRBJ2-6, with D maybe TRBD1 (5 bases). CDR3 DNA: TGTGCCAGCTCCCCGACAGCTGTTAGCTCTGGGGCCAACGTCCTGACTTTC. Amino acids: CASSPTAVSSGANVLTF. Variable domain in full (rest from reference TRBV18 and TRBJ2-6): NAGVMQNPRHLVRRRGQEARLRCSPMKGHSHVYWYRQLPEEGLKFMVYLQKENIIDESGMPKERFSAEFPKEGPSILRIQQVVRGDSAAYFCASSPTAVSSGANVLTFGAGSRLTVL.